The TCR beta chain under discussion was sequenced for a study of T cell changes during pregnancy in multiple sclerosis. Only in-frame clones appear in the TCRdb table, and some are missing; sequencing was by immunoSEQ multiplex PCR. The repertoire holds over 45,000 clones, more than 85% seen once, with roughly 2.6% in the top ten. The CDR3 runs to 15 residues. Germline CDR1 is GTSNPN and CDR2 is SVGIG (reference sequence). V was cut by 5 bases and J by 4 bases, with 18 bases left in between. The origin of this receptor is a female donor with multiple sclerosis, enrolled in a pregnancy study. J is TRBJ2-1 and V is TRBV30; weak D call: TRBD2 (5 bases). Source: CD8+ T cells from peripheral blood mononuclear cells, taken in the third trimester of pregnancy. CDR3 amino acids: CAWAPSREWYNEQFF. The CDR3 nucleotides read TGTGCCTGGGCCCCAAGTAGGGAGTGGTACAATGAGCAGTTCTTC. Looking up the rest from reference TRBV30 and TRBJ2-1 gives the full variable domain: SQTIHQWPATLVQPVGSPLSLECTVEGTSNPNLYWYRQAAGRGLQLLFYSVGIGQISSEVPQNLSASRPQDRQFILSSKKLLLSDSGFYLCAWAPSREWYNEQFFGPGTRLTVL.